This TCR beta chain originates from a study of CD8+CD57+ T cells in acquired aplastic anemia. Study-level information: Sorted CD4+ plus CD8+ cells gave DNA averaging 3.2 ug.

Genomic DNA acted as the template from which TCR beta VDJ combination and CDR3 sequence profiling were carried out. TCRdb analysed the reads with MiXCR anew, one entry per CDR3 protein. The sample records around 140,000 distinct CDR3 sequences, about 40% being singletons. Trimming took off 3 bases at V and 1 base at J, with 15 bases between the two ends. The CDR3 is 17 residues long. This receptor was identified in a human donor in good health, serving as a control. Material: sorted CD4+, CD8+, or CD8+CD57+ T cells (not recorded which) from PBMCs. The rearrangement joins TRBV12-3 or TRBV12-4 to TRBJ2-2; maybe TRBD2 (6 bases). The CDR3 region is CASSFPSLRENTGELFF. The CDR3 bases are TGTGCCAGCAGTTTTCCGTCCCTGCGGGAGAACACCGGGGAGCTGTTTTTT.